Below, 29 T cell receptor beta chains from the same sample are listed, as sequenced in a study of CD8 T cells in Susac syndrome. RNA, at about 0.5 to 1 ug, was reverse transcribed with random hexamers. MiXCR, run by TCRdb on the immunoSEQ multiplex PCR reads, gives a single entry per CDR3 protein. Of approximately 120,000 distinct CDR3 sequences listed, 90% to 95% were seen once; the top ten hold around 0.2%. The source material was CD8+ T cells from PBMCs. Every receptor here comes from a human donor with Susac syndrome.

The chain carries TRBV27 and TRBJ1-2, with D perhaps TRBD1 (6 bases). Per the germline V gene, CDR1 is MNHEY and CDR2 is SMNVEV (reference sequence). Trimming took off 4 bases at V and 6 bases at J, with 9 bases between the two ends. CDR3 length: 12 amino acids. CDR3 residues: CASSSGQNGYTF. CDR3 nucleotide sequence: TGTGCCAGCAGTTCCGGACAGAATGGCTACACCTTC.

This chain joins TRBV6-5 and TRBJ2-7; the D is unclear. The CDR3 consists of 15 residues. Trimming removed 2 bases at V and 0 bases at J, with 11 bases between. Germline lookup yields CDR1 MNHEY and CDR2 SVGAGI. CDR3 loop: CASSYTASFSYEQYF. As DNA, the CDR3 is TGTGCCAGCAGTTACACAGCCTCCTTCTCCTACGAGCAGTACTTC.

This clonotype was seen a single time. This chain connects TRBV5-6 to TRBJ1-1; TRBD1 agrees at 7 bases. The CDR3 extends over 14 amino acids. V was clipped by 4 bases and J by 7 bases; unmatched bases: 10. Germline CDR1 SGHDT, CDR2 YYEEEE. CDR3 DNA sequence: TGTGCCAGCAGCCTAAACGACAGGGTGGTTGAAGCTTTCTTT. Its translation: CASSLNDRVVEAFF. Using reference TRBV5-6 and TRBJ1-1 for the parts outside the CDR3, the full variable domain is DAGVTQSPTHLIKTRGQQVTLRCSPKSGHDTVSWYQQALGQGPQFIFQYYEEEERQRGNFPDRFSGHQFPNYSSELNVNALLLGDSALYLCASSLNDRVVEAFFGQGTRLTVV.

The sample holds one count of this clonotype. The chain has TRBV12-3 or TRBV12-4 and TRBJ2-7; D perhaps matches TRBD2 (6 bases). The V end was cut by 8 bases, the J end by 0 bases, with 20 bases between. There are 16 residues in the CDR3. The CDR3 coding sequence is TGTGCCAGCTCTCCCCGGCGGGCGACTAGCTCCTACGAGCAGTACTTC. This sequence encodes CASSPRRATSSYEQYF.

The table lists this clonotype with a few counts. The chain carries TRBV5-4 and TRBJ1-1; TRBD1 matches 8 bases. V lost 3 bases and J lost 5; bases outside the gene matches: 9. CDR1 and CDR2 from the germline V gene are SGHNT and YYREEE (reference sequence). The CDR3 loop spans 15 amino acids. This chain's CDR3 is CASSSLGTGGTEAFF. CDR3 coding DNA: TGTGCCAGCAGCTCCCTCGGGACAGGAGGGACTGAAGCTTTCTTT.

The chain links TRBV28 to TRBJ1-2; possible D gene TRBD1, 6 bases. V shed 3 bases and J shed 8 bases, with 13 bases lying between them. The length of the CDR3 is 13 residues. CDR1 is MDHEN and CDR2 is SYDVKM in the germline V gene. CDR3: CASSLGRGSGYTF. Written as DNA, the CDR3 is TGTGCCAGCAGTTTGGGCAGGGGCTCGGGCTACACCTTC.

The chain links TRBV25-1 to TRBJ2-5, with D maybe TRBD2 (6 bases). Germline V CDR1 and CDR2: MGHDK, SYGVNS. V shed 3 bases and J shed 2 bases, with 19 bases lying between them. This CDR3 has 17 residues. Here the CDR3 DNA reads TGTGCCAGCAGTGATTCTCCCGCCGGGACTTATCAAGAGACCCAGTACTTC. It is translated as CASSDSPAGTYQETQYF.

This rearrangement joins TRBV2 to TRBJ1-2; maybe TRBD1 (5 bases). This CDR3 spans 15 amino acids. Germline V gene lookup returns CDR1 SNHLY and CDR2 FYNNEI. V lost 2 bases and J lost 2, with 12 bases in between. The CDR3 protein is CASSERIGTNYGYTF. For the CDR3, the DNA is TGTGCCAGCAGTGAAAGGATTGGGACCAACTATGGCTACACCTTC.

The V gene is TRBV6-5, the J gene TRBJ1-2, with TRBD1 identical over 9 bases. Germline V lookup: CDR1 MNHEY, CDR2 SVGAGI. The CDR3 extends over 15 amino acids. J lost 8 bases, V lost 0 bases, and 7 bases had no gene match. CDR3 residues: CASSYSGTGSVGYTF. In DNA form, the CDR3 reads TGTGCCAGCAGTTACTCAGGGACAGGGTCGGTGGGCTACACCTTC.

The V call is TRBV15, the J call TRBJ2-5, with D unresolved. Germline V CDR1 and CDR2: LNHNV, YYDKDF (reference sequence). The CDR3 length is 15 residues. V lost 8 bases, J lost 3 bases, and 19 bases lay in between. The CDR3 loop is CATRSEGEIEETQYF. The CDR3 coding sequence is TGTGCCACCCGCTCTGAAGGAGAGATTGAAGAGACCCAGTACTTC.

The chain has TRBV3-1 and TRBJ2-3, with a tentative D call TRBD1 (6 bases). The V and J ends lost 6 bases and 0 bases respectively, with 19 bases between them. The CDR3 has 17 residues. The germline CDR1 and CDR2 sequences are LGHDT and YNNKEL (reference sequence). The CDR3 region is CASSQYSGTHSTDTQYF. CDR3 sequence (DNA): TGTGCCAGCAGTCAATACTCCGGGACACACAGCACAGATACGCAGTATTTT.

This sequence joins TRBV5-1 and TRBJ2-5; D not resolved. The CDR3 contains 15 residues. The V end lost 4 bases, the J end lost 2 bases, and 15 bases lay between the germline ends. Germline-derived CDR1 and CDR2 are SGHRS and YFSETQ. The CDR3 loop is CASSPRPTEQETQYF. CDR3 sequence (DNA): TGCGCCAGCAGCCCGCGACCCACGGAACAAGAGACCCAGTACTTC.

The chain combines TRBV4-1 with TRBJ2-2, with D possibly TRBD2 on 5 matching bases. Germline loops: CDR1 MGHRA, CDR2 YSYEKL. Trimming left V 0 bases short and J 1 base short, with 12 bases between. The CDR3 runs 17 residues. CDR3 sequence (DNA): TGCGCCAGCAGCCAAGAAGACTGGGAGAAGAACACCGGGGAGCTGTTTTTT. Translated, it gives CASSQEDWEKNTGELFF.

This chain links TRBV28 with TRBJ1-1; a weak D match, TRBD1 (5 bases). Trimming removed 6 bases from V and 0 bases from J, with 20 bases in between. There are 17 residues in the CDR3. Germline loops: CDR1 MDHEN, CDR2 SYDVKM. DNA for the CDR3: TGTGCCAGCAGCCCCGCGCGGGGGGACGGCATGAACACTGAAGCTTTCTTT. Translating gives CASSPARGDGMNTEAFF.

This chain links TRBV6-1 with TRBJ1-5; perhaps TRBD1 as D (5 bases). Looked up from germline, CDR1 is MNHNS and CDR2 is SASEGT. V lost 2 bases and J lost 4, with 12 bases in between. The CDR3 extends over 15 amino acids. CDR3 nucleotides: TGTGCCAGCAGTGAATTTTGGGGGGGAAATCAGCCCCAGCATTTT. This gives the protein CASSEFWGGNQPQHF.

CDR3 DNA: TGCAGCGTTGCCCTTGCGGGAGAATCCCGCTCCTACAATGAGCAGTTCTTC. Its protein product is CSVALAGESRSYNEQFF. The rearrangement uses TRBV29-1 and TRBJ2-1; 7 bases fit TRBD2. This CDR3 is built from 17 residues. V shed 4 bases and J 0 bases; nucleotides not matched to a gene: 12. The germline CDR1 and CDR2 sequences are SQVTM and ANQGSEA.

The CDR3 region is CASSLIAGKYNEQFF. The CDR3 region has the DNA TGTGCCAGCAGCTTAATAGCGGGAAAATACAATGAGCAGTTCTTC. V is TRBV7-3 and J is TRBJ2-1, with TRBD2 identical over 8 bases. The J segment lost 4 bases and the V segment lost 1 base, leaving 3 bases of the junction unmatched. The CDR3 has 15 amino acids. Germline CDR1 and CDR2: SGHTA and FQGTGA.

The rearrangement joins TRBV6-2 or TRBV6-3 to TRBJ2-1, with D perhaps TRBD2 (7 bases). Per germline, CDR1 MNHEY and CDR2 SVGEGT. V gave up 6 bases and J gave up 6 bases, with 15 bases separating them. The CDR3 contains 14 residues. The CDR3 region is CASSSEGGGNEQFF. The CDR3 DNA is TGTGCCAGCAGCTCGGAGGGGGGGGGCAATGAGCAGTTCTTC.

The chain recombines TRBV13 with TRBJ2-5, with 8 bases aligning to TRBD1. The CDR3 has 15 amino acids. V shed 5 bases and J 2 bases; nucleotides not matched to a gene: 7. Germline-derived CDR1 and CDR2 are PRHDT and FYEKMQ (reference sequence). CDR3 in amino acids: CASSTPGQGQETQYF. CDR3 nucleotides: TGTGCCAGCAGCACCCCTGGACAGGGTCAAGAGACCCAGTACTTC.

V is TRBV20-1 and J is TRBJ2-1, with 7 bases identical to TRBD1. V gave up 6 bases and J gave up 5 bases; unmatched junction bases: 10. Germline V gene data show CDR1 as DFQATT and CDR2 as SNEGSKA (reference sequence). The CDR3 runs to 14 residues. The CDR3: CSANAGQDHNEQFF. In DNA form, the CDR3 reads TGCAGTGCAAACGCCGGACAGGATCACAATGAGCAGTTCTTC.

The table lists this clonotype with a few counts. The chain is built from TRBV12-3 or TRBV12-4 and TRBJ2-5, with 7 bases aligning to TRBD2. V shed 2 bases, J shed 4 bases, and the junction held 1 base outside the gene matches. There are 13 residues in the CDR3. The CDR3 loop is CASSLTGGETQYF. The CDR3 DNA sequence: TGTGCCAGCAGTTTAACGGGAGGAGAGACCCAGTACTTC.

The sample holds a few counts of this clonotype. CDR3: CASSLAAGVNTEAFF. CDR3 nucleotide sequence: TGTGCCAGCAGCTTAGCGGCTGGAGTGAACACTGAAGCTTTCTTT. This chain joins TRBV7-9 and TRBJ1-1; D gene uncertain. The CDR3 has 15 amino acids. The V gene's germline CDR1 is SEHNR and CDR2 FQNEAQ (reference sequence). V lost 0 bases and J 0 bases, leaving 8 bases between the germline ends.

This rearrangement joins TRBV27 to TRBJ1-4; D gene unclear. Germline lookup yields CDR1 MNHEY and CDR2 SMNVEV (reference sequence). The V gene lost 1 base and the J gene lost 0 bases, with 6 bases spanning the gap. CDR3 length: 15 amino acids. CDR3 coding DNA: TGTGCCAGCAGTTTATTTGGTGCAACTAATGAAAAACTGTTTTTT. This sequence encodes CASSLFGATNEKLFF.

This chain uses TRBV15 with TRBJ1-2, with no clear D. This CDR3 has 14 amino acids. In germline, CDR1 is LNHNV, CDR2 YYDKDF (reference sequence). Trimming left V 5 bases short and J 2 bases short, with 12 bases between. The CDR3 loop is CATSGGLQNYGYTF. In DNA, the CDR3 is TGTGCCACCAGCGGAGGATTGCAGAACTATGGCTACACCTTC.

The genes are TRBV4-2 and TRBJ2-3; D gene unclear. V was clipped by 4 bases and J by 3 bases, with 11 bases between them. Per germline, CDR1 LGHNA and CDR2 YNFKEQ. The CDR3 runs to 14 residues. CDR3 DNA: TGTGCCAGCAGCCCGTCGCTAGAAACAGATACGCAGTATTTT. Translation: CASSPSLETDTQYF.

The genes are TRBV7-9 and TRBJ2-7; D is possibly TRBD1 (6 bases). This CDR3 contains 15 residues. V was clipped by 5 bases and J by 3 bases, with 17 bases between them. Germline V CDR1 and CDR2: SEHNR, FQNEAQ (reference sequence). The CDR3 nucleotides are TGTGCCAGCAGCCTGACAGGTCCACCTATCTACGAGCAGTACTTC. This sequence encodes CASSLTGPPIYEQYF.

This clonotype has a single count. The rearrangement uses TRBV4-2 and TRBJ2-7, with TRBD1 matching 9 bases. Trimming cost V 5 bases and J 6 bases; bases outside gene matches: 8. The CDR3 is 14 residues long. Germline V gene sequence: CDR1 LGHNA, CDR2 YNFKEQ. The CDR3 loop reads CASSGDTGGAEQYF. The DNA for the CDR3 is TGTGCCAGCAGCGGCGACACAGGGGGCGCCGAGCAGTACTTC.

The V call is TRBV27, the J call TRBJ1-2; 9 bases are a match to TRBD1. The CDR3 loop spans 14 amino acids. V was clipped by 8 bases and J by 5 bases; unmatched bases: 9. Germline CDR1 reads MNHEY; CDR2 reads SMNVEV (reference sequence). CDR3 sequence reads: CASSNWDRVYGYTF. CDR3 bases: TGTGCCAGCTCAAACTGGGACAGGGTTTATGGCTACACCTTC.

V usage is TRBV19 and J usage is TRBJ1-1, with 7 bases lining up with TRBD1. V gave up 4 bases and J gave up 4 bases; unmatched junction bases: 9. Per the germline V gene, CDR1 is LNHDA and CDR2 is SQIVND (reference sequence). This CDR3 is built from 15 residues. The CDR3 sequence is CASSTILTGSTEAFF. The DNA of the CDR3 is TGTGCCAGTAGTACCATACTGACAGGGAGCACTGAAGCTTTCTTT.